This T cell receptor beta chain was recorded in a study of T-cell memory formation after mild COVID-19. CDR1 is SNHLY and CDR2 is FYNNEI in the germline V gene. CDR3 length: 13 residues. Trimming removed 3 bases from V and 4 bases from J, with 9 bases in between. Via MiXCR, TCRdb re-called the 5' RACE reads, giving one row per CDR3 protein. The sample consists of roughly 130,000 distinct CDR3 sequences, about 6% of them appearing once. This chain uses TRBV2 with TRBJ1-1; possibly TRBD1 for D (6 bases). This clonotype originated in an adult woman who had mild COVID-19 (a few samples of this study predate the infection). Cell type and time point are not known. The sample comprised PBMCs or a T cell subset sorted from them (not recorded which). The CDR3: CASSDQGLTEAFF. CDR3 coding DNA: TGTGCCAGCAGTGATCAGGGGCTCACTGAAGCTTTCTTT.